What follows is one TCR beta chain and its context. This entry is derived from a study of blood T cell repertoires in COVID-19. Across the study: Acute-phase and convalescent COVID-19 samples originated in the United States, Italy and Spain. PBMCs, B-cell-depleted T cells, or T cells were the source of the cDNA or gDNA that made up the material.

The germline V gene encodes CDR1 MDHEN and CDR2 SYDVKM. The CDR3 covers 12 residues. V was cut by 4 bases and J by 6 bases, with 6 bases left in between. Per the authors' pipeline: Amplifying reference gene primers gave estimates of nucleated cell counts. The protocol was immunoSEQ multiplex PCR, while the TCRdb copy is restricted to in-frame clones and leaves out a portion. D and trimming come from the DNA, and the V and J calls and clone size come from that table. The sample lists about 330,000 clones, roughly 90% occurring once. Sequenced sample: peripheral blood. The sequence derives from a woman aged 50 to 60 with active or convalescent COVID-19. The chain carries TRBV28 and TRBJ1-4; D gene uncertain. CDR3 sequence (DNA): TGTGCCAGCAGTTCCCTAGATGAAAAACTGTTTTTT. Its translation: CASSSLDEKLFF.